The 29 T cell receptor beta chains given below trace back to one sample, sequenced in a study of OX40 agonist ivuxolimab in advanced cancers. Library method: the immunoSEQ multiplex PCR assay. The table comes from immuneACCESS by way of TCRdb, which keeps in-frame sequences with V and J called. Part of the clones is missing from these tables; in studies checked, under half for an unresolved V gene and the rest for unknown reasons. A total of around 62,000 clones appear in this sample, roughly 88% of them only once. The biggest ten clones account for under 2% of the sample. The sample here was CD4+ or CD8+ T cells sorted from blood, taken in a trial of the OX40 agonist ivuxolimab. The receptors shown here come from an adult with an advanced solid tumor such as melanoma, head and neck, liver or kidney cancer.

The J gene is TRBJ2-1, the V gene TRBV12-5; D gene uncertain. CDR1 is LGHNT, CDR2 FRNRAP, per germline. The CDR3 is 12 amino acids. V was clipped by 6 bases and J by 12 bases, with 15 bases between them. The CDR3 loop is CASGSPLSAQFF. The CDR3 DNA is TGTGCTAGTGGCTCCCCTCTAAGCGCGCAGTTCTTC.

The CDR3 region is CASSSGRTDTQYF. The CDR3 DNA reads as TGTGCCAGTAGTAGCGGGAGGACAGATACGCAGTATTTT. This chain connects TRBV19 to TRBJ2-3, with 8 bases matching TRBD2. Unmatched junction bases numbered 0, after V lost 4 bases and J lost 3 bases. Germline V gene lookup returns CDR1 LNHDA and CDR2 SQIVND (reference sequence). The CDR3 is 13 residues long.

The CDR3 bases are TGTGCCAGCAGTGAGTTAGCGTGGGCCGGGGAGCTGTTTTTT. Translated: CASSELAWAGELFF. The chain employs TRBV2 and TRBJ2-2, with a tentative D call TRBD2 (5 bases). Germline lookup yields CDR1 SNHLY and CDR2 FYNNEI. The ends were cut back, 3 bases at V and 6 bases at J, with 11 bases in the middle. The CDR3 totals 14 residues.

By proportion, this clone is medium-sized. The J gene is TRBJ1-1, the V gene TRBV6-1; D is unresolved. CDR3 size: 13 residues. V lost 8 bases and J lost 2, with 12 bases in between. Germline V gene data show CDR1 as MNHNS and CDR2 as SASEGT. The CDR3 nucleotides are TGTGCCAGCGCGGGTCGACTTAACACTGAAGCTTTCTTT. Translation gives CASAGRLNTEAFF.

This rearrangement joins TRBV11-2 to TRBJ1-1; D is unresolved. Between the trimmed V and J ends, which lost 3 bases and 1 base, there was a span of 9 bases. The CDR3 is made up of 14 amino acids. Germline V CDR1 and CDR2: SGHAT, FQNNGV. The CDR3 sequence is CASSLGETNTEAFF. CDR3 nucleotide sequence: TGTGCCAGCAGCTTGGGCGAGACGAACACTGAAGCTTTCTTT.

The rearrangement links TRBV19 to TRBJ2-3; 10 bases line up with TRBD1. The CDR3 sequence is 14 residues long. Germline V CDR1 and CDR2: LNHDA, SQIVND (reference sequence). V dropped 6 bases and J dropped 5; count of bases not matched to a gene: 5. The CDR3, as DNA: TGTGCCAGTAGCACCGGACAGGGGGTAGATACGCAGTATTTT. This translates into CASSTGQGVDTQYF.

The chain joins TRBV7-3 to TRBJ2-7; the D call may be TRBD1 or TRBD2 (5 bases each). Germline V gene lookup returns CDR1 SGHTA and CDR2 FQGTGA. This CDR3 is 13 amino acids long. The ends were cut back, 1 base at V and 10 bases at J, with 14 bases in the middle. The CDR3 sequence: CASSLSPDGAQYF. Here the CDR3 DNA reads TGTGCCAGCAGCTTAAGCCCCGACGGGGCTCAGTACTTC.

The table lists this clone with a count of one. The chain employs TRBV28 and TRBJ2-1, with 10 bases lining up with TRBD2. The CDR3 has 17 residues. The trim removed 5 bases at V and 6 bases at J, leaving 13 bases unmatched. The germline gives CDR1 MDHEN, CDR2 SYDVKM. CDR3 loop: CASSSFRSGRAGNEQFF. In DNA, the CDR3 is TGTGCCAGCAGTAGTTTCCGAAGCGGGAGGGCCGGCAATGAGCAGTTCTTC.

The CDR3 here is CASSGLGAGDEKLFF. For the CDR3, the DNA is TGTGCCAGCAGCGGCCTAGGGGCTGGAGACGAAAAACTGTTTTTT. The chain has TRBV9 and TRBJ1-4; perhaps TRBD1 as D (5 bases). Germline CDR1 SGDLS, CDR2 YYNGEE. This CDR3 contains 15 residues. V gave up 3 bases and J gave up 8 bases, with 17 bases separating them.

The J gene is TRBJ2-2, the V gene TRBV5-6, with a possible D match to TRBD2 (5 bases). Germline V gene sequence: CDR1 SGHDT, CDR2 YYEEEE. This CDR3 comprises 12 residues. The V end was cut by 0 bases, the J end by 13 bases, with 10 bases between. CDR3 nucleotides: TGTGCCAGCAGCTTGGGAGGGATTTGGCTGTTTTTT. Translated: CASSLGGIWLFF.

The gene calls are TRBV28 and TRBJ1-1, with D unresolved. CDR3 length: 11 residues. V was shortened by 2 bases and J by 7 bases, with 5 bases between the two germline ends. The germline V gene encodes CDR1 MDHEN and CDR2 SYDVKM. Here the CDR3 DNA reads TGTGCCAGCAGTTTAGGGTTTGAAGCTTTCTTT. This sequence encodes CASSLGFEAFF. The whole variable domain, remainder taken from reference TRBV28 and TRBJ1-1, is DVKVTQSSRYLVKRTGEKVFLECVQDMDHENMFWYRQDPGLGLRLIYFSYDVKMKEKGDIPEGYSVSREKKERFSLILESASTNQTSMYLCASSLGFEAFFGQGTRLTVV.

The V and J genes are TRBV11-2 and TRBJ2-3; 7 bases are a match to TRBD2. The junction had 5 bases not matched to a gene; V was cut back by 5 bases and J by 0 bases. Germline V gene sequence: CDR1 SGHAT, CDR2 FQNNGV. This CDR3 region has 15 residues. In nucleotides, the CDR3 is TGTGCCAGCAGCGTCCTAGCGGTTAGCACAGATACGCAGTATTTT. Amino acid sequence: CASSVLAVSTDTQYF.

This chain joins TRBV28 and TRBJ2-7; the D gene is possibly TRBD2 (5 bases). The CDR3 sequence is 15 residues long. Germline V lookup: CDR1 MDHEN, CDR2 SYDVKM. The V end lost 1 base, the J end lost 5 bases, and 15 bases lay between the germline ends. Here the CDR3 reads CASSLFTARANEQYF. CDR3 sequence (DNA): TGTGCCAGCAGTTTATTTACGGCGAGGGCTAACGAGCAGTACTTC.

This chain uses TRBV20-1 with TRBJ2-7, with 11 bases identical to TRBD1. This CDR3 is built from 11 residues. The germline gives CDR1 DFQATT, CDR2 SNEGSKA (reference sequence). As DNA, the CDR3 is TGCAGTGCTACAACCGGGGGACAGGGGGTAGTG. Translating it yields CSATTGGQGVV.

The J gene is TRBJ2-1, the V gene TRBV7-9; unclear D gene. Trimming shortened V by 3 bases and J by 5 bases, and 8 bases separated the two germline ends. This CDR3 has 13 residues. Germline CDR1 is SEHNR and CDR2 is FQNEAQ (reference sequence). The CDR3, as DNA: TGTGCCAGCAGCTTTGTCAGACACAATGAGCAGTTCTTC. Its translation is CASSFVRHNEQFF.

The genes are TRBV14 and TRBJ2-4; D is uncertain. V dropped 0 bases and J dropped 13 bases, with 10 bases sitting between them. Germline lookup yields CDR1 SGHDN and CDR2 FVKESK. The CDR3 covers 12 residues. CDR3 loop: CASSQDRTRQYF. CDR3 nucleotides: TGTGCCAGCAGCCAAGATAGGACCCGCCAGTACTTC. The full variable domain, in which reference TRBV14 and TRBJ2-4 provide the parts outside the CDR3, is EAGVTQFPSHSVIEKGQTVTLRCDPISGHDNLYWYRRVMGKEIKFLLHFVKESKQDESGMPNNRFLAERTGGTYSTLKVQPAELEDSGVYFCASSQDRTRQYFGAGTRLSVL.

V usage is TRBV19 and J usage is TRBJ2-1; 10 bases are a match to TRBD2. V trimming: 1 base; J trimming: 6 bases; junction bases outside the gene matches: 9. There are 17 residues in the CDR3. Looked up from germline, CDR1 is LNHDA and CDR2 is SQIVND (reference sequence). CDR3 sequence reads: CASSIVAWTSGINEQFF. CDR3 DNA sequence: TGTGCCAGTAGTATAGTCGCCTGGACTAGCGGCATCAATGAGCAGTTCTTC.

The chain uses TRBV4-1 and TRBJ2-7, with D perhaps matching TRBD1 or TRBD2 (6 bases each). Germline CDR1 and CDR2: MGHRA and YSYEKL. The length of the CDR3 is 15 residues. The ends were cut back, 4 bases at V and 3 bases at J, with 16 bases in the middle. The CDR3 DNA follows: TGCGCCAGCAGCCCCCGGCGGGACAATTTCTACGAGCAGTACTTC. Protein sequence: CASSPRRDNFYEQYF.

The V gene is TRBV7-2, the J gene TRBJ2-3; the match to TRBD2 covers 12 bases. Germline V gene lookup returns CDR1 SGHTA and CDR2 FQGNSA. The CDR3 covers 18 residues. After removal of 1 base from V and 4 bases from J, the junction contained 9 bases not matched to a gene. The CDR3 DNA is TGTGCCAGCAGCTTAGGGGCTAGCGGGAGGGCCTACGCAGATACGCAGTATTTT. It encodes CASSLGASGRAYADTQYF.

This clone has only a few counts. The chain has TRBV30 and TRBJ2-1, with a possible D match to TRBD1 (6 bases). There are 13 residues in the CDR3. V dropped 4 bases and J dropped 3 bases, with 10 bases sitting between them. Germline assignment: CDR1 GTSNPN and CDR2 SVGIG (reference sequence). Written as DNA, the CDR3 is TGTGCCTGGAACAGGGTAATCTACAATGAGCAGTTCTTC. Translated: CAWNRVIYNEQFF. Variable domain in full (rest from reference TRBV30 and TRBJ2-1): SQTIHQWPATLVQPVGSPLSLECTVEGTSNPNLYWYRQAAGRGLQLLFYSVGIGQISSEVPQNLSASRPQDRQFILSSKKLLLSDSGFYLCAWNRVIYNEQFFGPGTRLTVL.

The chain combines TRBV27 with TRBJ1-1, with D perhaps TRBD1 (5 bases). This CDR3 region has 15 residues. The germline V gene has CDR1 MNHEY and CDR2 SMNVEV (reference sequence). Trimming pared 0 bases from V and 8 bases from J, leaving 16 bases between. The CDR3 loop is CASSLSRGRPTEAFF. The CDR3 DNA reads TGTGCCAGCAGTTTATCGCGGGGACGGCCTACGGAAGCTTTCTTT.

This chain joins TRBV7-2 and TRBJ2-3; D not certain. This CDR3 comprises 14 residues. The V gene lost 0 bases and the J gene lost 3 bases, with 7 bases spanning the gap. CDR1 is SGHTA and CDR2 is FQGNSA in the germline V gene. The CDR3: CASSLAVETDTQYF. The CDR3 DNA reads TGTGCCAGCAGCTTAGCGGTGGAAACAGATACGCAGTATTTT.

V usage is TRBV7-6 and J usage is TRBJ2-5; D gene unclear. The CDR3 consists of 12 residues. The V gene lost 2 bases and the J gene lost 1 base, with 2 bases spanning the gap. Germline loops: CDR1 SGHVS, CDR2 FNYEAQ. CDR3 DNA sequence: TGTGCCAGCAGCTTATTCCAAGAGACCCAGTACTTC. Translation: CASSLFQETQYF.

The chain has TRBV29-1 and TRBJ2-7; D may correspond to TRBD1 or TRBD2 (6 bases each). The length of the CDR3 is 13 residues. Trimming removed 6 bases from V and 2 bases from J, with 14 bases in between. CDR1 and CDR2 from the germline V gene are SQVTM and ANQGSEA. The CDR3 DNA is TGCAGCGTAAGGGGGGACACCACCTACGAGCAGTACTTC. This gives the protein CSVRGDTTYEQYF.

This chain joins TRBV7-8 and TRBJ1-2; D gene unclear. Germline V gene data show CDR1 as SGHVS and CDR2 as FQNEAQ. The CDR3 is made up of 13 amino acids. V shed 3 bases and J shed 3 bases, with 8 bases lying between them. CDR3 residues: CASSFSVDYGYTF. In DNA form, the CDR3 reads TGTGCCAGCAGCTTTTCAGTTGACTATGGCTACACCTTC.

This clone was recorded once. This chain links TRBV7-8 with TRBJ2-5; unclear D gene. The CDR3 length is 14 residues. Deletions cut 1 base from V and 0 bases from J, with 6 bases between. Germline assignment: CDR1 SGHVS and CDR2 FQNEAQ. The CDR3 loop is CASSLVANQETQYF. The CDR3 DNA reads as TGTGCCAGCAGCTTAGTGGCTAACCAAGAGACCCAGTACTTC. Full variable domain (remainder filled in from reference TRBV7-8 and TRBJ2-5): GAGVSQSPRYKVAKRGQDVALRCDPISGHVSLFWYQQALGQGPEFLTYFQNEAQLDKSGLPSDRFFAERPEGSVSTLKIQRTQQEDSAVYLCASSLVANQETQYFGPGTRLLVL.

This chain uses TRBV28 with TRBJ1-1; D remains ambiguous. V gave up 6 bases and J gave up 7 bases, with 12 bases separating them. Germline assignment: CDR1 MDHEN and CDR2 SYDVKM. The CDR3 totals 12 residues. This CDR3 reads CASRWIHGEAFF. The CDR3 region has the DNA TGTGCCAGCAGGTGGATCCACGGTGAAGCTTTCTTT.

This clone is classed as medium-sized. The rearrangement uses TRBV10-3 and TRBJ2-2, with D maybe TRBD1 (6 bases). The CDR3 covers 15 residues. V lost 0 bases and J 5 bases, leaving 10 bases between the germline ends. Per the germline V gene, CDR1 is ENHRY and CDR2 is SYGVKD. The CDR3 reads CAISESGARTGELFF. CDR3 DNA: TGTGCCATCAGTGAGTCGGGGGCGCGTACCGGGGAGCTGTTTTTT.

The rearrangement uses TRBV18 and TRBJ1-1, with D tentatively TRBD1 (6 bases). The ends were cut back, 3 bases at V and 4 bases at J, with 15 bases in the middle. Per germline, CDR1 KGHSH and CDR2 LQKENI. This CDR3 spans 15 amino acids. The CDR3 reads CASSPAGGQGTEAFF. The DNA of the CDR3 is TGTGCCAGCTCACCCGCCGGGGGGCAAGGCACTGAAGCTTTCTTT.